This T cell receptor (beta chain) was captured by sequencing in a study of shared clonotypes between healthy human individuals. The authors divided CD4+ cells into CD45RA+ naive and CD45RA-negative memory subsets. Generated by immunoSEQ multiplex PCR, the TCRdb table keeps only in-frame clones and is missing some. Among roughly 680,000 clones listed, over 55% were seen once. Germline loops: CDR1 SNHLY, CDR2 FYNNEI. This CDR3 has 14 amino acids. V was pared by 6 bases and J by 7 bases, with 8 bases of the junction left unmatched. What was sequenced was memory CD4+ T cells sorted from blood. Subset here: CD45RA-negative fraction. This chain joins TRBV2 and TRBJ2-1; 8 nucleotides match TRBD2. The clonotype was recovered from a woman in her twenties or thirties in good health. The CDR3 protein is CASSPRGGLNEQFF. CDR3 in DNA: TGTGCCAGCAGCCCCCGGGGGGGACTGAATGAGCAGTTCTTC.